Detailed here is one T cell receptor beta chain. Trimming took off 2 bases at V and 0 bases at J, with 12 bases between the two ends. The CDR3 has 16 residues. CDR1 and CDR2 from the germline V gene are SGHVS and FNYEAQ. The PCR was carried out with 60 Vbeta primers and 13 Jbeta primers. TCRdb keeps only in-frame clones here, not all; method: immunoSEQ multiplex PCR. The sample shows about 150,000 clones, roughly 85% of them seen only once. The sample belongs to a study of cytomegalovirus exposure and HLA in healthy donors. The sequence derives from a man aged 35 to 55 in good health and CMV-seropositive. The sample consisted of PBMCs. The chain combines TRBV7-6 with TRBJ2-3; weak D call: TRBD1 (6 bases). CDR3 nucleotide sequence: TGTGCCAGCAGCTTAAGAGGGGGACCTAGCACAGATACGCAGTATTTT. Residues: CASSLRGGPSTDTQYF.